This T cell receptor (beta chain) emerged from a study of blood T cell repertoires in COVID-19. Study-wide background: Sites in the United States, Italy and Spain provided acute and convalescent COVID-19 samples. PBMCs, B-cell-depleted T cells, or T cells were the source of the cDNA or gDNA that made up the material.

Authors' processing steps: The assay estimated nucleated cells by amplifying reference gene primers. TCRdb keeps only in-frame clones here, not all; method: immunoSEQ multiplex PCR. From that table come the V and J calls and clone size; the DNA was used to work out D and trimming. The table includes roughly 100,000 clones, about 91% detected once. The CDR3 runs to 14 residues. Germline CDR1 GTSNPN, CDR2 SVGIG (reference sequence). Worth noting for this clone: A junction end diverges from the germline sequence, so it may reflect a read error.

The V gene is TRBV30, the J gene TRBJ1-6; the D gene is possibly TRBD1 (5 bases). The sample taken for sequencing was peripheral blood. This receptor was identified in a human donor in a cohort sampled during active COVID-19. The CDR3 nucleotides read TGTGCGTGGAATATAGACGGGGGACCATCACCCCTCCACTTT. Translated: CAWNIDGGPSPLHF.